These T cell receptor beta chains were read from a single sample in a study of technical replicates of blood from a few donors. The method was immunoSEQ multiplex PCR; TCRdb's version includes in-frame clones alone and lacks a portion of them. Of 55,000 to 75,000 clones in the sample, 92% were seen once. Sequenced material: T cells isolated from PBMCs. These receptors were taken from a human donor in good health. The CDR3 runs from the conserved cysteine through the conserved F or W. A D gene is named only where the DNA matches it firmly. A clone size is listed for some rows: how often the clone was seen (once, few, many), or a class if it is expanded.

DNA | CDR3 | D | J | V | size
TGTGCCAGCAGTTTTAGCGGGACCTACAATGAGCAGTTCTTC | CASSFSGTYNEQFF | TRBD2 | TRBJ2-1 | TRBV27 | NA
TGTGCCAGCAGTTCCGTAGCTCGGGACACCTATGGCTACACCTTC | CASSSVARDTYGYTF | NA | TRBJ1-2 | TRBV6-5 | NA
TGTGCCAGCTCACCATCGGACAGTCCCACCGGGGAGCTGTTTTTT | CASSPSDSPTGELFF | NA | TRBJ2-2 | TRBV18 | NA
TGTGCCAGCAGCCACGGGACAGGTGACTATGGCTACACCTTC | CASSHGTGDYGYTF | TRBD1 | TRBJ1-2 | TRBV7-9 | NA
TGTGCCAGCAGTCCCACCCCCCCCAGGCTGTTTTTT | CASSPTPPRLFF | NA | TRBJ2-2 | TRBV28 | NA
TGTGCCAGCGGGAGGGCTAACAATGAGCAGTTCTTC | CASGRANNEQFF | TRBD2 | TRBJ2-1 | TRBV9 | NA
TGTGCCACGGACATAGGAAACACCATATATTTT | CATDIGNTIYF | NA | TRBJ1-3 | TRBV30 | NA
TGTGCCAGTATACCCCATCGGGGGAATTGGAATGAGCAGTTCTTC | CASIPHRGNWNEQFF | NA | TRBJ2-1 | TRBV27 | NA
TGTGCCAGCAGCTCTAGCATCACCCCGGGACTAGCGGGCGAGCAGTACTTC | CASSSSITPGLAGEQYF | TRBD2 | TRBJ2-7 | TRBV9 | NA
TGTGCCACCAGCAGGGGAGGGCTGGACGGGCAGTACTTC | CATSRGGLDGQYF | TRBD2 | TRBJ2-7 | TRBV15 | NA
TGTGCCATCAGTGACGTTGACACGCTTAACACTGAAGCTTTCTTT | CAISDVDTLNTEAFF | NA | TRBJ1-1 | TRBV10-3 | NA
TGTGCCAGCAGTTTGTATAGCGGGAGGGCAAACGAGCAGTACTTC | CASSLYSGRANEQYF | TRBD2 | TRBJ2-7 | TRBV27 | NA
TGCGCCAGCAGCCAAGCAGGCGGGGGGGACGGCTATTGGTACGAGCAGTACTTC | CASSQAGGGDGYWYEQYF | TRBD2 | TRBJ2-7 | TRBV4-3 | once
TGTGCTAGTGGTTTAACTAAGGACAGTCGATCGGAACCCCAGCATTTT | CASGLTKDSRSEPQHF | NA | TRBJ1-5 | TRBV12-5 | NA
TGTGCCAGCAGCGGACAGGGATTCTACGAGCAGTACTTC | CASSGQGFYEQYF | TRBD1 | TRBJ2-7 | TRBV11-3 | NA
TGTGCCAGCAGCTTAACAGGGGGGAACACTGAAGCTTTCTTT | CASSLTGGNTEAFF | NA | TRBJ1-1 | TRBV7-3 | NA
TGTGCCAGTCGAATGACAGGGGTCCTTGCGGGGAACACTGAAGCTTTCTTT | CASRMTGVLAGNTEAFF | TRBD1 | TRBJ1-1 | TRBV19 | NA
TGTGCCAGCAGTGACCGGGGGTCCACAGATACGCAGTATTTT | CASSDRGSTDTQYF | NA | TRBJ2-3 | TRBV2 | NA
TGTGCCACCAGCAGAGTTCCAGGGGGAATCACAGATACGCAGTATTTT | CATSRVPGGITDTQYF | TRBD1 | TRBJ2-3 | TRBV15 | NA
TGTGCCAGCAGGTATACAGGGGCCGGGACTGAAGCTTTCTTT | CASRYTGAGTEAFF | TRBD1 | TRBJ1-1 | TRBV28 | NA
TGTGCCAGCAGTGACAGGATGAGCGGTCCGAACACCGGGGAGCTGTTTTTT | CASSDRMSGPNTGELFF | NA | TRBJ2-2 | TRBV2 | few
TGTGCCAGCAGCTTAACAGGGGCCAATGGCTACACCTTC | CASSLTGANGYTF | NA | TRBJ1-2 | TRBV7-3 | NA
TGTGCCAGCAGCCGGACTAGTCCTAGCACAGATACGCAGTATTTT | CASSRTSPSTDTQYF | TRBD2 | TRBJ2-3 | TRBV11-2 | NA
TGTGCCAGCAGTGACCAGGGCCAGCCTAATGGCTACACCTTC | CASSDQGQPNGYTF | NA | TRBJ1-2 | TRBV2 | NA